The 14 T cell receptor beta chains listed next were all sequenced from one sample in a study of high-grade serous ovarian cancer treatment subgroups. Assay used: immunoSEQ multiplex PCR; TCRdb lists only in-frame clones, some missing. Seen here are 5,000 or so clones, 65% to 70% observed once, and the top ten hold 9.3%. The tumor samples were collected prior to definitive surgery or chemotherapy. The sequenced material came from tumor tissue. These TCRs come from a human donor with high-grade serous ovarian cancer.

The chain carries TRBV6-5 and TRBJ2-7; 10 nucleotides line up with TRBD1. V shed 4 bases, J shed 1 base, and the junction held 7 bases outside the gene matches. This CDR3 is built from 16 residues. The V gene's germline CDR1 is MNHEY and CDR2 SVGAGI. CDR3 protein: CASSSGTGVKSYEQYV. CDR3 sequence (DNA): TGTGCCAGCAGTTCCGGGACAGGGGTGAAGTCCTACGAGCAGTACGTC.

This clone came up a few times. This chain connects TRBV10-1 to TRBJ2-1; TRBD2 aligns across 10 bases. The length of the CDR3 is 16 residues. V lost 3 bases and J lost 8; bases outside the gene matches: 10. CDR1 and CDR2 from the germline V gene are WNHNN and SYGVQD (reference sequence). The CDR3 bases are TGCGCCAGCAGTGAACGACGCCGGCTAGCGGGAGATGAGCAGTTCTTC. Translating it yields CASSERRRLAGDEQFF.

J is TRBJ2-1 and V is TRBV4-3; tentative D call: TRBD1 (5 bases). The CDR3 runs 17 residues. Between the trimmed V and J ends, which lost 0 bases and 4 bases, there was a span of 16 bases. CDR1 and CDR2 (germline): LGHNA, YSLEER. In DNA, the CDR3 is TGCGCCAGCAGCCAAGATTATACCCGGCAGGGTTACAATGAGCAGTTCTTC. It translates to CASSQDYTRQGYNEQFF.

This chain links TRBV19 with TRBJ1-4; tentative D call: TRBD1 (6 bases). Trimming pared 7 bases from V and 12 bases from J, leaving 21 bases between. Germline V gene sequence: CDR1 LNHDA, CDR2 SQIVND (reference sequence). CDR3 length: 14 amino acids. Written as DNA, the CDR3 is TGTGCCAGTAAGGGCAAGGGACACGGCCGTCAACTGTTTTTT. Translated: CASKGKGHGRQLFF.

The chain carries TRBV4-1 and TRBJ2-2; 12 bases are a match to TRBD2. The CDR3 has 18 residues. Trimming took 2 bases from V and 5 from J; bases not matched to a gene: 9. Germline V gene lookup returns CDR1 MGHRA and CDR2 YSYEKL. The CDR3 DNA reads TGCGCCAGCAGCCAATTTCGGACTAGCGGGACTACAACCGGGGAGCTGTTTTTT. The encoded protein is CASSQFRTSGTTTGELFF.

The rearrangement links TRBV21-1 to TRBJ2-1; the table's D call, TRBD1, has no DNA check behind it. TRBV21-1 counts as a pseudogene. The CDR3 sequence is 16 residues long. The CDR3, as DNA: TGTGCCAGCAGCCTCAGTTCAGGGGTTGTGGACAATGAGCAGTTCTTC. It codes for CASSLSSGVVDNEQFF.

The gene calls are TRBV29-1 and TRBJ2-1; D call uncertain. This CDR3 region has 14 residues. CDR1 is SQVTM, CDR2 ANQGSEA, per germline. V was cut by 7 bases and J by 1 base, with 14 bases left in between. CDR3 DNA: TGCAGCGGGGAAGAACTTGGGTCCTACAATGAGCAGTTCTTC. Amino acid sequence: CSGEELGSYNEQFF.

The V and J genes are TRBV6-5 and TRBJ2-3; D is possibly TRBD2 (5 bases). Trimming took 4 bases from V and 0 from J, leaving 8 bases between them. The length of the CDR3 is 14 residues. The V gene's germline CDR1 is MNHEY and CDR2 SVGAGI. In DNA, the CDR3 is TGTGCCAGCAGTTTTACTAGTAGCACAGATACGCAGTATTTT. Protein: CASSFTSSTDTQYF.

This clone turned up a few times. This chain joins TRBV15 and TRBJ2-5; D ambiguous. Germline CDR1 reads LNHNV; CDR2 reads YYDKDF (reference sequence). Trimming cost V 3 bases and J 2 bases, with 10 bases left between them. This CDR3 spans 14 amino acids. The CDR3 here is CATSRVVSQETQYF. The CDR3 nucleotides are TGTGCCACCAGCAGGGTCGTGAGTCAAGAGACCCAGTACTTC.

The rearrangement links TRBV7-2 to TRBJ2-7; the match to TRBD2 covers 10 bases. The CDR3 length is 14 residues. The V segment lost 5 bases and the J segment 4 bases; nucleotides outside the gene matches: 5. The germline gives CDR1 SGHTA, CDR2 FQGNSA. This CDR3 is CASSVLAGLYEQYF. CDR3 in DNA: TGTGCCAGCAGCGTACTAGCGGGATTATACGAGCAGTACTTC. The full variable domain, completed using reference TRBV7-2 and TRBJ2-7, is GAGVSQSPSNKVTEKGKDVELRCDPISGHTALYWYRQSLGQGLEFLIYFQGNSAPDKSGLPSDRFSAERTGGSVSTLTIQRTQQEDSAVYLCASSVLAGLYEQYFGPGTRLTVT.

The rearrangement links TRBV11-2 to TRBJ2-7; TRBD2 matches 11 bases. After removal of 0 bases from V and 6 bases from J, the junction contained 16 bases not matched to a gene. Germline values: CDR1 SGHAT, CDR2 FQNNGV. The CDR3 is 19 amino acids. The CDR3: CASSLENFAMLAGGSEQYF. Written as DNA, the CDR3 is TGTGCCAGCAGCTTAGAAAACTTTGCCATGCTAGCGGGAGGAAGCGAGCAGTACTTC.

The chain has TRBV6-1 and TRBJ2-2; TRBD1 matches at 7 bases. Germline V gene sequence: CDR1 MNHNS, CDR2 SASEGT. Losses at the gene ends were 4 bases for V and 9 bases for J; bases not matched to a gene: 5. The length of the CDR3 is 13 residues. The CDR3 is CASSVQGPRELFF. The CDR3 DNA reads as TGTGCCAGCAGTGTACAGGGGCCCCGGGAGCTGTTTTTT.

The chain links TRBV19 to TRBJ2-1; weak D call: TRBD2 (7 bases). CDR1 and CDR2 (germline): LNHDA, SQIVND (reference sequence). This CDR3 comprises 17 residues. The ends were cut back, 5 bases at V and 4 bases at J, with 21 bases in the middle. The CDR3, as DNA: TGTGCCAGTAGTGGGGGGGCTCGGGATCTGGATTACAATGAGCAGTTCTTC. The encoded protein is CASSGGARDLDYNEQFF. Filled out from reference TRBV19 and TRBJ2-1, the complete variable domain reads DGGITQSPKYLFRKEGQNVTLSCEQNLNHDAMYWYRQDPGQGLRLIYYSQIVNDFQKGDIAEGYSVSREKKESFPLTVTSAQKNPTAFYLCASSGGARDLDYNEQFFGPGTRLTVL.

This clone has a handful of counts. This sequence joins TRBV7-9 and TRBJ2-7; 7 positions match TRBD1. The trim removed 5 bases at V and 2 bases at J, leaving 18 bases unmatched. From germline, CDR1 is SEHNR and CDR2 FQNEAQ (reference sequence). CDR3 size: 18 residues. As DNA, the CDR3 is TGTGCCAGCAGCCACCGGGACAGAGGTCGGCGTTCGACCTACGAGCAGTACTTC. Translated, it gives CASSHRDRGRRSTYEQYF.